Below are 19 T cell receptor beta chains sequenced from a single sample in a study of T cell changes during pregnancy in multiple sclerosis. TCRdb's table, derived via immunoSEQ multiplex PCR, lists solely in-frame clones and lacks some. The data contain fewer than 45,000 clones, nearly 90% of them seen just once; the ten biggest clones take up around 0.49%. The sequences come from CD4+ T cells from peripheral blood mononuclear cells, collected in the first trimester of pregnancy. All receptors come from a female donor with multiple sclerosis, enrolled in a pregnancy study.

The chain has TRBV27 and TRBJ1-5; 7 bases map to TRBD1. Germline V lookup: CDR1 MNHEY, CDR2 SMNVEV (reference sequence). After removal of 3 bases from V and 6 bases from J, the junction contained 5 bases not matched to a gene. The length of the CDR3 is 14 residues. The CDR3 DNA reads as TGTGCCAGCAGTTTGGAGGGGGCTGGTCAGCCCCAGCATTTT. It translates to CASSLEGAGQPQHF.

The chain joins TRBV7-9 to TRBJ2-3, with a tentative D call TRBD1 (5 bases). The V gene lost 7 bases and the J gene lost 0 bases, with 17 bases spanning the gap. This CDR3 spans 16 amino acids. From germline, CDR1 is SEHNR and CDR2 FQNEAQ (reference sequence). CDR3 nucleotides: TGTGCCAGCATCGAAGGGGCCGCCTCTAGCACAGATACGCAGTATTTT. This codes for CASIEGAASSTDTQYF.

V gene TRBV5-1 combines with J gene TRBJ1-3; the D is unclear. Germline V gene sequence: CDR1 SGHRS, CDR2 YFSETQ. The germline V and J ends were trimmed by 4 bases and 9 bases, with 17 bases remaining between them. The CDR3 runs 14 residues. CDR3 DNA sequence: TGCGCCAGCAGCCGCACGGTAGATCAAGCCACCATATATTTT. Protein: CASSRTVDQATIYF. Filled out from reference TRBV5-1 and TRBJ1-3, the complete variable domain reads KAGVTQTPRYLIKTRGQQVTLSCSPISGHRSVSWYQQTPGQGLQFLFEYFSETQRNKGNFPGRFSGRQFSNSRSEMNVSTLELGDSALYLCASSRTVDQATIYFGEGSWLTVV.

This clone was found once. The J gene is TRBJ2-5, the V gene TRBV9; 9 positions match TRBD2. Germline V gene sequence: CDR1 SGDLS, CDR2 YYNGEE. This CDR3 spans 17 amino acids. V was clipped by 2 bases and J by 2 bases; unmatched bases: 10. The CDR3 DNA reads TGTGCCAGCAGCGTCCCTCGCGGCGGGGGGGCACAAGAGACCCAGTACTTC. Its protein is CASSVPRGGGAQETQYF.

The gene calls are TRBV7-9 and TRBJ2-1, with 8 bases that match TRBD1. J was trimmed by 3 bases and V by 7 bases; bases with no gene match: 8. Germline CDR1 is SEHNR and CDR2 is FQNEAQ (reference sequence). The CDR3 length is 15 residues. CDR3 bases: TGTGCCAGCATTCAGGGGGCAGATTTCTACAATGAGCAGTTCTTC. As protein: CASIQGADFYNEQFF.

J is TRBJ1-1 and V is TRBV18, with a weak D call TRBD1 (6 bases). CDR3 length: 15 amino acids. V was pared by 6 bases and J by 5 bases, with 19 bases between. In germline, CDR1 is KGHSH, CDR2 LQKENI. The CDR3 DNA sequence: TGTGCCAGCTCCCCCGTTGCTGAGGGGGAGACTGAAGCTTTCTTT. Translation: CASSPVAEGETEAFF.

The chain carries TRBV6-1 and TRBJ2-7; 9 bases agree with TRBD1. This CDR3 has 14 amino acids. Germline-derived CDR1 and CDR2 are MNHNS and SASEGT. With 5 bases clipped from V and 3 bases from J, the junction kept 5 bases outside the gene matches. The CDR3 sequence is CASSFRDRDYEQYF. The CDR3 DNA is TGTGCCAGCAGTTTCCGGGACAGGGACTACGAGCAGTACTTC.

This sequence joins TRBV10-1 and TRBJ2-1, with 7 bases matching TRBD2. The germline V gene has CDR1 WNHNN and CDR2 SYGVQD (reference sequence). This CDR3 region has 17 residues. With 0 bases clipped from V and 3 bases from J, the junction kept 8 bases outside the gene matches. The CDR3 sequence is CASSESNLAVNYNEQFF. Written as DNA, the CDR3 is TGCGCCAGCAGTGAGTCGAATCTAGCGGTAAACTACAATGAGCAGTTCTTC.

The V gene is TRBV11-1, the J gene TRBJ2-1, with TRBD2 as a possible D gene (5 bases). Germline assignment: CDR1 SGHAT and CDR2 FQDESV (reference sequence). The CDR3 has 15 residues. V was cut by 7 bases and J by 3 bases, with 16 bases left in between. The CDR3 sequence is CASTLRTDFYNEQFF. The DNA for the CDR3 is TGTGCCAGCACCCTCCGGACTGACTTCTACAATGAGCAGTTCTTC.

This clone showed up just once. The CDR3 DNA reads as TGTGCCAGCTCACCCCAACAGGGACAGGGAACGGCTTTCTTT. Residues: CASSPQQGQGTAFF. The V gene is TRBV18, the J gene TRBJ1-1; 9 positions match TRBD1. Trimming removed 3 bases from V and 11 bases from J; junction bases left unmatched: 10. This CDR3 comprises 14 residues. Germline values: CDR1 KGHSH, CDR2 LQKENI. Filled out from reference TRBV18 and TRBJ1-1, the complete variable domain reads NAGVMQNPRHLVRRRGQEARLRCSPMKGHSHVYWYRQLPEEGLKFMVYLQKENIIDESGMPKERFSAEFPKEGPSILRIQQVVRGDSAAYFCASSPQQGQGTAFFGQGTRLTVV.

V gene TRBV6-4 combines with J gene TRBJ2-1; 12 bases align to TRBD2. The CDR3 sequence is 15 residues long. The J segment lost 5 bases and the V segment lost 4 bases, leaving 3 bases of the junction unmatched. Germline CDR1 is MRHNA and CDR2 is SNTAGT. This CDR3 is CASSVLAGGHNEQFF. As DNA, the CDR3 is TGTGCCAGCAGTGTACTAGCGGGGGGACACAATGAGCAGTTCTTC.

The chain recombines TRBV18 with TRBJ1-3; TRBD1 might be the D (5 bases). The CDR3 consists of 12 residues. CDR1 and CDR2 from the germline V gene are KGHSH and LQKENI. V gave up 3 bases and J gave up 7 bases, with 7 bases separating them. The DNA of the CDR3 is TGTGCCAGCTCACCCGGGGGGAACACCATATATTTT. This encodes CASSPGGNTIYF.

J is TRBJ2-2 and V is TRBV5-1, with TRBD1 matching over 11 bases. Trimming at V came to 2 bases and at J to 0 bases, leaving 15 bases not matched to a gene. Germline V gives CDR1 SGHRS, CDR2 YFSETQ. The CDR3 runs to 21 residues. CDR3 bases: TGCGCCAGCAGCTTCAAGATCGGACAGGGGGCTCGATCATCGAACACCGGGGAGCTGTTTTTT. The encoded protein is CASSFKIGQGARSSNTGELFF. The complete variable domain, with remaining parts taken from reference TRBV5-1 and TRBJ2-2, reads KAGVTQTPRYLIKTRGQQVTLSCSPISGHRSVSWYQQTPGQGLQFLFEYFSETQRNKGNFPGRFSGRQFSNSRSEMNVSTLELGDSALYLCASSFKIGQGARSSNTGELFFGEGSRLTVL.

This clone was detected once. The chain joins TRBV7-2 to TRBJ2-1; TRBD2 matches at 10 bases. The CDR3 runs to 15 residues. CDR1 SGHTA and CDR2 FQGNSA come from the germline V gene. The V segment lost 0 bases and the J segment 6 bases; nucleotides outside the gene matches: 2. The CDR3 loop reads CASSLAAGGFNEQFF. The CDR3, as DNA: TGTGCCAGCAGCTTAGCAGCGGGGGGGTTCAATGAGCAGTTCTTC.

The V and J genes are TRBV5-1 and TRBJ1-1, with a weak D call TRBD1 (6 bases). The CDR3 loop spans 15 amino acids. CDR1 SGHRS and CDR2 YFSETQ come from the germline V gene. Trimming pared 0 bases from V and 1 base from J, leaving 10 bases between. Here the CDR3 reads CASSLGGGQNTEAFF. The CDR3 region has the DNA TGCGCCAGCAGCTTGGGCGGGGGACAGAACACTGAAGCTTTCTTT.

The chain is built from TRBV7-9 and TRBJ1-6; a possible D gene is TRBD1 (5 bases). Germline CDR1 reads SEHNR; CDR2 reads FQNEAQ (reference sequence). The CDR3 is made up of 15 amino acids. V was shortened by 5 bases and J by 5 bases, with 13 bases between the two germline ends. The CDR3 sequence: CASSPRRQNNSPLHF. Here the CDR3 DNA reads TGTGCCAGCAGCCCTCGGCGACAGAATAATTCACCCCTCCACTTT.

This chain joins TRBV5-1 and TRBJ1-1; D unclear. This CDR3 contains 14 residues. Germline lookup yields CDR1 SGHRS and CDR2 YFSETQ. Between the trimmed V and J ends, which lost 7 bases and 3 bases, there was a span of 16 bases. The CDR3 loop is CASGYSGLDTEAFF. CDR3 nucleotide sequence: TGCGCCAGCGGGTACAGCGGCTTGGACACTGAAGCTTTCTTT.

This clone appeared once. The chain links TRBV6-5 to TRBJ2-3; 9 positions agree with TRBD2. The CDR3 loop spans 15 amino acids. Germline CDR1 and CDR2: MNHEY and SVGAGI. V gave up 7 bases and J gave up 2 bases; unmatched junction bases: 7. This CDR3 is CASKRIAGVTDTQYF. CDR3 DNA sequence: TGTGCCAGCAAACGTATAGCGGGAGTCACAGATACGCAGTATTTT.

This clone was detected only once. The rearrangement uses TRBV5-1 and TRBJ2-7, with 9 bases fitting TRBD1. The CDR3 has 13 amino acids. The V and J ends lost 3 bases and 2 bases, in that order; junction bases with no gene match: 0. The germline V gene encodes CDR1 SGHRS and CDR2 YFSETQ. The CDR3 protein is CASSWDRAYEQYF. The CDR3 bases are TGCGCCAGCAGCTGGGACAGGGCCTACGAGCAGTACTTC.